The 7 T cell receptor beta chains below all came from one sample that was sequenced in a study of patients and donors after allogeneic stem cell transplantation (dated by TCRdb to 2018 to 2020). Receptor libraries were prepared by RT-PCR. This sample was sequenced with a NextSeq 550. Clones were called with MiXCR by TCRdb after fastp trimmed the public reads at Q25, and only in-frame beta chains were retained. Rows are combined by CDR3 protein, so each entry shows the most common genes and DNA. This sample has hundreds of thousands of distinct CDR3 sequences in its table, and 16% of those were observed once. The leading ten clones occupy 6% to 8% of the sample. Material: blood, either unsorted or a sorted T cell fraction (not recorded which). These receptors were obtained from a human donor who was either an allogeneic HSCT recipient or a stem cell or donor lymphocyte infusion donor (not recorded which). It is not recorded whose cells these are; they may come from a transplant donor.

Concerning this clonotype itself: Possible read error: a much larger clone is one base away. The V call is TRBV12-3 or TRBV12-4, the J call TRBJ1-3, with D unclear. The CDR3 length is 12 residues. CDR3 sequence (DNA): TGTGCCAGCAGCCAAGGAGGAAACACCATAAATTTT. This gives the protein CASSQGGNTINF.

A few counts support this clonotype. This chain connects TRBV9 to TRBJ1-5; 8 nucleotides agree with TRBD1. Germline V CDR1 and CDR2: SGDLS, YYNGEE. The J segment lost 6 bases and the V segment lost 2 bases, leaving 7 bases of the junction unmatched. This CDR3 has 15 residues. The CDR3 protein is CASSVGQGDGQPQHF. For the CDR3, the DNA is TGTGCCAGCAGCGTCGGACAGGGAGACGGTCAGCCCCAGCATTTT.

This clonotype was counted at least ten times. The CDR3 region has the DNA TGCGCCAGCAGCTTGGTTACATCGGTGCCGGAGACCCAGTACTTC. Its protein is CASSLVTSVPETQYF. The chain couples TRBV5-1 to TRBJ2-5; D remains unclear. Germline CDR1 SGHRS, CDR2 YFSETQ. This CDR3 comprises 15 residues. V was clipped by 0 bases and J by 5 bases, with 14 bases between them.

This clonotype was seen only a few times. This chain uses TRBV7-2 with TRBJ1-6, with a possible D match to TRBD1 (5 bases). V lost 4 bases, J lost 5 bases, and 12 bases lay in between. CDR3 size: 15 residues. The germline CDR1 and CDR2 sequences are SGHTA and FQGNSA. The DNA for the CDR3 is TGTGCCAGCAGCTCCCGGGACGGCAATAATTCACCCCTCCACTTT. The encoded protein is CASSSRDGNNSPLHF.

This clonotype was observed once. The rearrangement links TRBV29-1 to TRBJ2-3; D possibly uses TRBD1 or TRBD2 (5 bases each). The germline V and J ends were trimmed by 4 bases and 2 bases, with 16 bases remaining between them. Germline V lookup: CDR1 SQVTM, CDR2 ANQGSEA. The CDR3 is 15 amino acids. CDR3 nucleotides: TGCAGCGTTGGAGGGTGGGGGATAGCCACAGATACGCAGTATTTT. As protein: CSVGGWGIATDTQYF.

This clonotype has just a few counts. The chain is built from TRBV7-9 and TRBJ2-1; 9 bases align to TRBD1. CDR1 and CDR2 (germline): SEHNR, FQNEAQ (reference sequence). The CDR3 covers 16 residues. V gave up 6 bases and J gave up 2 bases; unmatched junction bases: 8. CDR3 sequence reads: CASRSGTGKTYNEQFF. The CDR3 nucleotides read TGTGCCAGCAGATCCGGGACAGGGAAGACCTACAATGAGCAGTTCTTC.

The rearrangement links TRBV12-3 or TRBV12-4 to TRBJ2-5, with D possibly being TRBD2 (6 bases). The CDR3 is 13 residues long. Trimming removed 3 bases at V and 4 bases at J, with 9 bases between. This chain's CDR3 is CASSFRRAETQYF. CDR3 DNA: TGTGCCAGCAGTTTCAGGAGGGCAGAGACCCAGTACTTC.